What follows are 24 T cell receptor beta chains derived from one specimen sequenced in a study of blood T cell repertoires in COVID-19. Repertoires were generated with immunoSEQ multiplex PCR, while TCRdb's copy carries only in-frame clones and drops some. The table records approximately 250,000 clones, 75% to 90% of them present only once. Specimen: peripheral blood. These receptors were obtained from a human donor in a cohort sampled during active COVID-19.

The rearrangement joins TRBV10-3 to TRBJ2-7, with D possibly TRBD1 on 6 matching bases. The CDR3 extends over 14 amino acids. Germline V gene sequence: CDR1 ENHRY, CDR2 SYGVKD. The ends were cut back, 9 bases at V and 0 bases at J, with 15 bases in the middle. The CDR3 sequence is CAIKTGPSSYEQYF. The CDR3 DNA is TGTGCCATAAAGACAGGCCCAAGCTCCTACGAGCAGTACTTC.

CDR3 sequence (DNA): TGTGCCAGCAGCCAAGGACTAGCGGGAGGAGGTGAGCAGTTCTTC. Translating it yields CASSQGLAGGGEQFF. This chain connects TRBV14 to TRBJ2-1; 13 bases match TRBD2. Per germline, CDR1 SGHDN and CDR2 FVKESK. V shed 1 base and J 9 bases; nucleotides not matched to a gene: 3. The CDR3 consists of 15 residues.

V gene TRBV19 combines with J gene TRBJ2-1, with D perhaps matching TRBD2 (7 bases). V gave up 4 bases and J gave up 6 bases, with 13 bases separating them. The length of the CDR3 is 14 residues. In germline, CDR1 is LNHDA, CDR2 SQIVND (reference sequence). The chain's CDR3 is CASSSGGLSNEQFF. CDR3 in DNA: TGTGCCAGTAGTAGCGGGGGCCTCTCCAATGAGCAGTTCTTC.

This clone was found a few times. In DNA form, the CDR3 reads TGTGCCAGTAAAGGACAGGGCAATCAGCCCCAGCATTTT. Protein sequence: CASKGQGNQPQHF. This chain links TRBV19 with TRBJ1-5; 7 positions agree with TRBD1. The CDR3 covers 13 residues. With 7 bases clipped from V and 2 bases from J, the junction kept 2 bases outside the gene matches. Germline CDR1 LNHDA, CDR2 SQIVND (reference sequence). The full variable domain, in which reference TRBV19 and TRBJ1-5 provide the parts outside the CDR3, is DGGITQSPKYLFRKEGQNVTLSCEQNLNHDAMYWYRQDPGQGLRLIYYSQIVNDFQKGDIAEGYSVSREKKESFPLTVTSAQKNPTAFYLCASKGQGNQPQHFGDGTRLSIL.

The chain recombines TRBV12-3 or TRBV12-4 with TRBJ1-1; the match to TRBD1 covers 7 bases. V was pared by 5 bases and J by 6 bases, with 6 bases of the junction left unmatched. This CDR3 spans 13 amino acids. The chain's CDR3 is CASSRQGVPEAFF. In nucleotides, the CDR3 is TGTGCCAGCAGTCGACAGGGTGTCCCTGAAGCTTTCTTT.

The rearrangement links TRBV9 to TRBJ2-1; 7 nucleotides agree with TRBD2. The germline gives CDR1 SGDLS, CDR2 YYNGEE. J was trimmed by 8 bases and V by 0 bases; bases with no gene match: 5. The CDR3 is made up of 14 amino acids. The CDR3 sequence is CASSVGPRGDEQFF. CDR3 nucleotide sequence: TGTGCCAGCAGCGTAGGCCCTCGGGGGGATGAGCAGTTCTTC.

The genes are TRBV3-1 (or the pseudogene TRBV3-2) and TRBJ1-1; D is unclear. Trimming pared 1 base from V and 1 base from J, leaving 19 bases between. Germline V gives CDR1 LGHDT, CDR2 YNNKEL (reference sequence). The length of the CDR3 is 18 residues. DNA for the CDR3: TGTGCCAGCAGCCAAGCGGTTGGCCTGGGAGGAGGGAACACTGAAGCTTTCTTT. It codes for CASSQAVGLGGGNTEAFF.

This clone was counted at least ten times. The CDR3, as DNA: TGCAGTGCTAGCGGGGTCACTGAAGCTTTCTTT. This codes for CSASGVTEAFF. This chain connects TRBV20-1 to TRBJ1-1; D remains unclear. The V end lost 3 bases, the J end lost 4 bases, and 6 bases lay between the germline ends. This CDR3 comprises 11 residues. CDR1 and CDR2 from the germline V gene are DFQATT and SNEGSKA (reference sequence).

This chain connects TRBV6-1 to TRBJ2-3, with 14 nucleotides matching TRBD2. V shed 10 bases, J shed 3 bases, and the junction held 3 bases outside the gene matches. The CDR3 runs 14 residues. Germline lookup yields CDR1 MNHNS and CDR2 SASEGT. The CDR3 reads CATRTSGRTDTQYF. CDR3 DNA: TGTGCCACCCGGACTAGCGGGAGGACAGATACGCAGTATTTT.

The V and J genes are TRBV12-5 and TRBJ2-2; D might be TRBD2 (5 bases). V lost 7 bases and J 6 bases, leaving 24 bases between the germline ends. Germline CDR1 and CDR2: LGHNT and FRNRAP. The CDR3 has 17 amino acids. CDR3 bases: TGTGCTAGTGCCCCGTCAGCGGCGGCAGCCCCCGCCGGGGAGCTGTTTTTT. Protein product: CASAPSAAAAPAGELFF.

The chain uses TRBV5-1 and TRBJ2-7, with D tentatively TRBD2 (6 bases). V was clipped by 6 bases and J by 6 bases, with 16 bases between them. Germline lookup yields CDR1 SGHRS and CDR2 YFSETQ. The CDR3 loop spans 13 amino acids. The CDR3 region is CASTNEGAGEQYF. In DNA, the CDR3 is TGCGCCAGCACCAATGAGGGAGCGGGCGAGCAGTACTTC.

V gene TRBV6-2 or TRBV6-3 combines with J gene TRBJ1-6, with 7 bases lining up with TRBD1. V lost 5 bases, J lost 5 bases, and 6 bases stayed unmatched. Germline assignment: CDR1 MNHEY and CDR2 SVGEGT. The CDR3 has 15 amino acids. In nucleotides, the CDR3 is TGTGCCAGCAGTCCCGGACAGGCCAATAATTCACCCCTCCACTTT. Translation: CASSPGQANNSPLHF.

This rearrangement joins TRBV7-3 to TRBJ2-3, with 8 bases matching TRBD2. There are 16 residues in the CDR3. Germline V lookup: CDR1 SGHTA, CDR2 FQGTGA. V lost 5 bases, J lost 0 bases, and 7 bases stayed unmatched. This CDR3 reads CASSRPGGASTDTQYF. CDR3 nucleotide sequence: TGTGCCAGCAGCCGGCCGGGGGGGGCCAGCACAGATACGCAGTATTTT. Complete variable domain (other parts from reference TRBV7-3 and TRBJ2-3): GAGVSQTPSNKVTEKGKYVELRCDPISGHTALYWYRQSLGQGPEFLIYFQGTGAADDSGLPNDRFFAVRPEGSVSTLKIQRTERGDSAVYLCASSRPGGASTDTQYFGPGTRLTVL.

The CDR3 nucleotides are TGTGCCAGCAGCTTGAACAGGGGATTCACTGAAGCTTTCTTT. Protein product: CASSLNRGFTEAFF. The rearrangement joins TRBV5-6 to TRBJ1-1; 7 bases line up with TRBD1. CDR1 and CDR2 from the germline V gene are SGHDT and YYEEEE. The CDR3 runs 14 residues. The trim removed 1 base at V and 4 bases at J, leaving 4 bases unmatched.

The table lists this clone with a count of one. The chain uses TRBV6-6 and TRBJ1-5; the match to TRBD1 covers 7 bases. Trimming cost V 5 bases and J 7 bases; bases outside gene matches: 11. Germline V gene lookup returns CDR1 MNHNY and CDR2 SVGAGI (reference sequence). This CDR3 comprises 15 residues. The CDR3 loop reads CASSTRQGTWQPQHF. The DNA of the CDR3 is TGTGCCAGCAGTACCCGACAGGGAACGTGGCAGCCCCAGCATTTT.

J is TRBJ1-2 and V is TRBV12-5; no firm D call. Trimming removed 5 bases from V and 5 bases from J, with 12 bases in between. The CDR3 consists of 13 residues. Germline loops: CDR1 LGHNT, CDR2 FRNRAP. CDR3 DNA: TGTGCTAGTGGTACTTCCCCGACATATGGCTACACCTTC. It is translated as CASGTSPTYGYTF. The full variable domain, rest sourced from reference TRBV12-5 and TRBJ1-2, is DARVTQTPRHKVTEMGQEVTMRCQPILGHNTVFWYRQTMMQGLELLAYFRNRAPLDDSGMPKDRFSAEMPDATLATLKIQPSEPRDSAVYFCASGTSPTYGYTFGSGTRLTVV.

The chain links TRBV14 to TRBJ1-1, with TRBD1 as a possible D gene (5 bases). Germline CDR1 reads SGHDN; CDR2 reads FVKESK. The CDR3 covers 13 residues. The V end lost 6 bases, the J end lost 0 bases, and 8 bases lay between the germline ends. This CDR3 is CASRRQMNTEAFF. CDR3 bases: TGTGCCAGCAGGCGACAGATGAACACTGAAGCTTTCTTT.

This chain links TRBV12-3 or TRBV12-4 with TRBJ1-5; no reliable D call. The CDR3 has 13 amino acids. Trimming took off 1 base at V and 5 bases at J, with 6 bases between the two ends. This CDR3 reads CASSLDQDQPQHF. The CDR3 DNA reads TGTGCCAGCAGTTTAGACCAGGATCAGCCCCAGCATTTT.

The chain recombines TRBV13 with TRBJ1-6; 7 positions agree with TRBD1. The CDR3 runs 15 residues. Germline lookup yields CDR1 PRHDT and CDR2 FYEKMQ (reference sequence). V lost 5 bases and J lost 5; bases outside the gene matches: 6. CDR3 sequence reads: CASSGRQGNNSPLHF. In DNA, the CDR3 is TGTGCCAGCAGCGGACGACAGGGTAATAATTCACCCCTCCACTTT.

V is TRBV4-3 and J is TRBJ1-1; 8 bases fit TRBD1. V shed 0 bases, J shed 4 bases, and the junction held 10 bases outside the gene matches. This CDR3 is 17 amino acids long. Germline CDR1 LGHNA, CDR2 YSLEER. CDR3 coding DNA: TGCGCCAGCAGCCAAGATAGGCAGGGGGCCCGGGGCACTGAAGCTTTCTTT. Protein sequence: CASSQDRQGARGTEAFF.

The CDR3 DNA is TGTGCCATTGGACTAGCGGGAACAGATACGCAGTATTTT. Translated, it gives CAIGLAGTDTQYF. The V gene is TRBV6-5, the J gene TRBJ2-3; TRBD2 matches at 12 bases. This CDR3 has 13 residues. The germline CDR1 and CDR2 sequences are MNHEY and SVGAGI. Unmatched junction bases numbered 2, after V lost 10 bases and J lost 3 bases.

This clone was seen a handful of times. This chain joins TRBV7-9 and TRBJ2-5; TRBD1 aligns across 10 bases. After removal of 4 bases from V and 4 bases from J, the junction contained 0 bases not matched to a gene. The germline gives CDR1 SEHNR, CDR2 FQNEAQ (reference sequence). The CDR3 loop spans 13 amino acids. In DNA form, the CDR3 reads TGTGCCAGCAGCTGGGACAGGGGAGAGACCCAGTACTTC. Residues: CASSWDRGETQYF.

The gene calls are TRBV18 and TRBJ1-2; D is undetermined. Trimming pared 2 bases from V and 0 bases from J, leaving 13 bases between. There are 16 residues in the CDR3. Germline V gene data show CDR1 as KGHSH and CDR2 as LQKENI. The CDR3 region is CASSPMGGFSNYGYTF. The CDR3 coding sequence is TGTGCCAGCTCACCAATGGGCGGGTTTTCTAACTATGGCTACACCTTC.

The chain couples TRBV7-9 to TRBJ1-3, with 10 bases matching TRBD1. The germline V gene encodes CDR1 SEHNR and CDR2 FQNEAQ (reference sequence). V lost 6 bases to trimming and J lost 0 bases; unmatched junction nucleotides: 8. This CDR3 contains 17 residues. CDR3 amino acids: CASRRQGAKPSGNTIYF. In DNA form, the CDR3 reads TGTGCCAGCAGACGACAGGGGGCGAAACCCTCTGGAAACACCATATATTTT.